This T cell receptor (beta chain) stems from a study of cytomegalovirus exposure and HLA in healthy donors. The CDR3 loop spans 13 amino acids. J gave up 7 bases and V 1 base, and 4 bases lay outside the gene matches. In germline, CDR1 is SGHVS, CDR2 FNYEAQ. Study-wide points: One variant, a missense change in DCLRE1C, was linked in a later analysis to TCR beta V- and J-gene trimming.

Use of 60 Vbeta and 13 Jbeta primers characterized the PCR. The assay was immunoSEQ multiplex PCR, and TCRdb's table has in-frame clones only and misses some. The repertoire has roughly 160,000 clones, approximately 77% of them found once; the top ten carry roughly 3.5%. As for this clone: Its antigen is unidentified.

This TCR was recovered from a man younger than 45 in good health and CMV-seropositive. This chain joins TRBV7-6 and TRBJ2-7; 7 bases are a match to TRBD1. Material: PBMCs. The CDR3 loop is CASSLGRDREQYF. The CDR3 nucleotides are TGTGCCAGCAGCTTAGGTCGGGACAGAGAGCAGTACTTC.